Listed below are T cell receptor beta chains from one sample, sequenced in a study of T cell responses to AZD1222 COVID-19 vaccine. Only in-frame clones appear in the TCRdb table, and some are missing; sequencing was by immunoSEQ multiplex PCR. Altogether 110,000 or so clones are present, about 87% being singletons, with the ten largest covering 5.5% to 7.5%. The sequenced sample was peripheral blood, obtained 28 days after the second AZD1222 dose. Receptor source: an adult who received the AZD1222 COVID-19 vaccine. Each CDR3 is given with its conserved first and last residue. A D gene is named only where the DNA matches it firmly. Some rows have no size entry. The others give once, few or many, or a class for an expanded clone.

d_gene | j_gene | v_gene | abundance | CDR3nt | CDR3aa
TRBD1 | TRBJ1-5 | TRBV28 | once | TGTGCCAGCAGTTTATCGAGGGACAGAAACAATCAGCCCCAGCATTTT | CASSLSRDRNNQPQHF
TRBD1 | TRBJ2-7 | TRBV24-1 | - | TGTGCCACCTTCAACAGGGGTACTTACGAGCAGTACTTC | CATFNRGTYEQYF
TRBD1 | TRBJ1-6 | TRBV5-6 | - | TGTGCCAGCAGCTTGGCCGGGGAGGGGGCGGTCAGTTCACCCCTCCACTTT | CASSLAGEGAVSSPLHF
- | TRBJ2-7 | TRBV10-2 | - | TGCGCCAGCGGACAGTTAACCTACGAGCAGTACTTC | CASGQLTYEQYF
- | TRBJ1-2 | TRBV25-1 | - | TGTGCCAGCAGTTCAGGGGTGAATGGCTACACCTTC | CASSSGVNGYTF
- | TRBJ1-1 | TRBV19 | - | TGTGCCAGTAAAACCTCCGACAGCGCGACGAACACTGAAGCTTTCTTT | CASKTSDSATNTEAFF
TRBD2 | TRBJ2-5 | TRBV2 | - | TGTGCCAGCAGTGAAGTCGGTAGCGGGGGTGGGTACTTC | CASSEVGSGGGYF
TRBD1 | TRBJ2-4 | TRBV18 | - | TGTGCCAGCTCACCGCAGGACAGGGGAGCCGCCAAAAACATTCAGTACTTC | CASSPQDRGAAKNIQYF
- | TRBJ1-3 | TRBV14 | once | TGTGCCAGCAGTCGCCTTACAGGAATCGGGGGAAACACCATATATTTT | CASSRLTGIGGNTIYF
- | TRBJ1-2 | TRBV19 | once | TGTGCCAGTAGTATACAGGGAGCTAACTATGGCTACACCTTC | CASSIQGANYGYTF
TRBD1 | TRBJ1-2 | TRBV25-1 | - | TGTGCCAGCAAACCGGGACAGGGTAACTTTGGCTACACCTTC | CASKPGQGNFGYTF
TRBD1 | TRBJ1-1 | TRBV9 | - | TGTGCCAGCAGCGGGGGACAGGGGGCGGTCACTGAAGCTTTCTTT | CASSGGQGAVTEAFF
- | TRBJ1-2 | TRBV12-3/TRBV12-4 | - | TGTGCCAGCAGACTGGGCCTCGAGCTAGGCTACACCTTC | CASRLGLELGYTF
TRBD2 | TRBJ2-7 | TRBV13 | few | TGTGCCAGCAGCTTGAGCCAGCGGGGGACCTACGAGCAGTACTTC | CASSLSQRGTYEQYF
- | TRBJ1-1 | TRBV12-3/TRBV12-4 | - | TGTGCCAGCAGTTTGTCCTTCGAAGCTTTCTTT | CASSLSFEAFF
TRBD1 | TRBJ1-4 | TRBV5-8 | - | TGTGCCAGCAGCCCGGGACAGCCGACTAATGAAAAACTGTTTTTT | CASSPGQPTNEKLFF
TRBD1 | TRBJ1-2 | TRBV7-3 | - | TGTGCCAGCAGCTACGGACAGGGGCTTGGCTACACCTTC | CASSYGQGLGYTF
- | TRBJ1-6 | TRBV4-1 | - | TGCGCCAGCAGCCAAGGAGGGACAAGTACGACACCCCTCCACTTT | CASSQGGTSTTPLHF
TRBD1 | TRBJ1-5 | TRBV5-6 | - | TGTGCCAGCAGCTTCAGACAGGGAGATCAGCCCCAGCATTTT | CASSFRQGDQPQHF
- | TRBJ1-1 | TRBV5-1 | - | TGCGCCAGCAGCTTGGAAGGGACAACCCTTCCCACTGAAGCTTTCTTT | CASSLEGTTLPTEAFF
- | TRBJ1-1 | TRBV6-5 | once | TGTGCCAGCAGTTACGGGCAGAACACTGAAGCTTTCTTT | CASSYGQNTEAFF
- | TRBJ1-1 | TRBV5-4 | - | TGTGCCAGCAGCTTGGGGGGGACGGTGAACACTGAAGCTTTCTTT | CASSLGGTVNTEAFF
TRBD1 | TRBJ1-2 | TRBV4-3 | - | TGCGCCAGCAGCCGGGAACAGGGGAATCGGGATGGCTACACCTTC | CASSREQGNRDGYTF
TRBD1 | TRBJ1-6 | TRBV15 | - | TGTGCCACCAGCAGCCAGCCCCTCCGACAGGGCGGAGGCTCACCCCTCCACTTT | CATSSQPLRQGGGSPLHF
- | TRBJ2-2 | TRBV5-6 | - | TGTGCCAGCAGCTTTTTTCCCGGGGAGCTGTTTTTT | CASSFFPGELFF
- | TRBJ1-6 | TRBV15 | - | TGTGCCACCAGCAGAGATCCTGGGACCCCCCCTTCACCCCTCCACTTT | CATSRDPGTPPSPLHF
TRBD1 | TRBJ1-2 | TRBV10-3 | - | TGTGCCATCAGTGAGTCTAATAAGGACAGGCAAGGCTACACCTTC | CAISESNKDRQGYTF
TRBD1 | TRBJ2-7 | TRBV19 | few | TGTGCCAGTAGTGCTTCGGGACAGGGGGTCCACGAGCAGTACTTC | CASSASGQGVHEQYF
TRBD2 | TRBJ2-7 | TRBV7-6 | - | TGTGCCAGCAGCTGGACTAGCGGGGGGCCCTACGAGCAGTACTTC | CASSWTSGGPYEQYF
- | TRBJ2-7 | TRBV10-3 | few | TGTGCCATCAGTGATGGCCGATCCTACGAGCAGTACTTC | CAISDGRSYEQYF
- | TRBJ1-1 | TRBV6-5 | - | TGTGCCAGCAGTTACTCGGGGGGGGACACTGAAGCTTTCTTT | CASSYSGGDTEAFF
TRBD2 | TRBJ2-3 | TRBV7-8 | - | TGTGCCAGCAGAATTGGGACTAGCGGGGTCACAGATACGCAGTATTTT | CASRIGTSGVTDTQYF
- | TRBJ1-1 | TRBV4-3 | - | TGCGCCAGCAGCCAAGAATTGGAAGTGAACACTGAAGCTTTCTTT | CASSQELEVNTEAFF
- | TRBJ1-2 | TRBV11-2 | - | TGTGCCAGCAGCTTAGGCAGTCTAAACTATGGCTACACCTTC | CASSLGSLNYGYTF
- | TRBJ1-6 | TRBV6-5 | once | TGTGCCAGCAGTTACTCGAAAGGGGTACCCCTCCACTTT | CASSYSKGVPLHF
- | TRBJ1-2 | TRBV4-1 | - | TGCGCCAGCAGCCAAGATTGGGGGGCCGGCTATGGCTACACCTTC | CASSQDWGAGYGYTF
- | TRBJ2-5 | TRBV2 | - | TGTGCCAGCAGCGGTCAACCTGGGGGAGAGACCCAGTACTTC | CASSGQPGGETQYF
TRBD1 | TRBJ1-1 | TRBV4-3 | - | TGCGCCAGCAGCCATACAGGGGGCCCTGAAGCTTTCTTT | CASSHTGGPEAFF
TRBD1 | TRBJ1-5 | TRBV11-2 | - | TGTGCCAGCAGCTCGGACAGGGGGGATAATCAGCCCCAGCATTTT | CASSSDRGDNQPQHF
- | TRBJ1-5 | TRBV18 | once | TGTGCCAGCTCACCGGGGGTCGATCAGCCCCAGCATTTT | CASSPGVDQPQHF
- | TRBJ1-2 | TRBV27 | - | TGTGCCAGCAGTCCCCCTGGGGGGAATAGCTATGGCTACACCTTC | CASSPPGGNSYGYTF
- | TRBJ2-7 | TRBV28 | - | TGTGCCAGCAGTTTAAGTCGGGCAGGGTCCTACGAGCAGTACTTC | CASSLSRAGSYEQYF
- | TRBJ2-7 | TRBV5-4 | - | TGTGCCAGCAGCCAAAGCTCAGGGTTCGCCTACGAGCAGTACTTC | CASSQSSGFAYEQYF
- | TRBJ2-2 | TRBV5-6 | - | TGTGCCAGCACCCCCGGCGGCCGTGGCGGGGAGCTGTTTTTT | CASTPGGRGGELFF
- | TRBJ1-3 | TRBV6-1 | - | TGTGCCAGCAGTGAGGCAGATCCCTCTGGAAACACCATATATTTT | CASSEADPSGNTIYF
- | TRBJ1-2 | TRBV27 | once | TGTGCCAGCAGGGCAACAGGCGCTGTCTATGGCTACACCTTC | CASRATGAVYGYTF
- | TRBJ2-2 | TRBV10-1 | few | TGCGCCAGCAGGAAGGGACAGAACACCGGGGAGCTGTTTTTT | CASRKGQNTGELFF
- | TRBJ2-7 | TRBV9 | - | TGTGCCAGCAGCGGAGAGGCAGGGCCCTACGAGCAGTACTTC | CASSGEAGPYEQYF
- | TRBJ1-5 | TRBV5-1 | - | TGCGCCAGCAGCTTGGTACCCGGTAGCAATCAGCCCCAGCATTTT | CASSLVPGSNQPQHF
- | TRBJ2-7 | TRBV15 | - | TGTGCCACCAGCAGGACAGGTAGTTACGAGCAGTACTTC | CATSRTGSYEQYF
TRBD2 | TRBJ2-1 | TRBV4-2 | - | TGTGCCAGCAGCCAAGATATAAGCGGGGGGGCCCGAGAGCAGTTCTTC | CASSQDISGGAREQFF
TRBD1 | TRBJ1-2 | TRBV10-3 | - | TGTGCCACCGCGGACAGGGGAGGCTATGGCTACACCTTC | CATADRGGYGYTF
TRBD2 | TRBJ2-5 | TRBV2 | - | TGTGCCAGCAGTCTAGGGACTAGGATGGAGACCCAGTACTTC | CASSLGTRMETQYF
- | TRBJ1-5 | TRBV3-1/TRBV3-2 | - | TGTGCCAGCAGCCCCACTTATAGCAATCAGCCCCAGCATTTT | CASSPTYSNQPQHF